This entry lists 21 T cell receptor beta chains sequenced from one sample in a study of CD8+CD57+ T cells in acquired aplastic anemia. CDR3 and TCR beta VDJ profiling relied on genomic DNA as the template. TCRdb itself ran the reads through MiXCR, one entry per CDR3 protein. The sample lists roughly 130,000 distinct CDR3 sequences, 48% occurring once. Sequencing was carried out using sorted CD4+, CD8+, or CD8+CD57+ T cells (not recorded which) from PBMCs. These receptors originate from a human donor in good health, serving as a control.

The rearrangement joins TRBV4-3 to TRBJ2-1, with D hard to call. The CDR3 covers 14 residues. The V gene lost 6 bases and the J gene lost 1 base, with 10 bases spanning the gap. CDR1 LGHNA and CDR2 YSLEER come from the germline V gene. The CDR3 bases are TGCGCCAGCAGGAAGGACGCTTCCTACAATGAGCAGTTCTTC. This gives the protein CASRKDASYNEQFF.

This chain uses TRBV7-7 with TRBJ2-1, with 8 bases that match TRBD2. The CDR3 has 14 amino acids. The trim removed 11 bases at V and 4 bases at J, leaving 10 bases unmatched. Germline values: CDR1 SSHAT, CDR2 FNYEAQ (reference sequence). The CDR3 loop is CAAGGGTGYNEQFF. In DNA, the CDR3 is TGTGCCGCCGGGGGGGGGACCGGGTACAATGAGCAGTTCTTC. Based on the CDR3 plus reference TRBV7-7 and TRBJ2-1, the full variable domain is GAGVSQSPRYKVTKRGQDVTLRCDPISSHATLYWYQQALGQGPEFLTYFNYEAQPDKSGLPSDRFSAERPEGSISTLTIQRTEQRDSAMYRCAAGGGTGYNEQFFGPGTRLTVL.

This clonotype was detected a few times. The chain carries TRBV15 and TRBJ1-6; D is unclear. This CDR3 contains 14 residues. The germline gives CDR1 LNHNV, CDR2 YYDKDF (reference sequence). V lost 0 bases and J 10 bases, leaving 10 bases between the germline ends. The CDR3 loop reads CATSRDPDRSPLHF. The CDR3 DNA reads TGTGCCACCAGCAGAGACCCGGACCGCTCACCCCTCCACTTT.

This clonotype was counted at least ten times. The chain uses TRBV9 and TRBJ2-3; D call uncertain. The CDR3 runs to 13 residues. Germline-derived CDR1 and CDR2 are SGDLS and YYNGEE. With 0 bases removed from V and 6 bases from J, the gap between germline ends came to 8 bases. CDR3 DNA: TGTGCCAGCAGCGTAGGGCCCCCCGATACGCAGTATTTT. Protein: CASSVGPPDTQYF.

The chain joins TRBV2 to TRBJ2-7, with D possibly TRBD2 on 5 matching bases. The V end was cut by 6 bases, the J end by 4 bases, with 7 bases between. There are 11 residues in the CDR3. Germline V lookup: CDR1 SNHLY, CDR2 FYNNEI. CDR3 in DNA: TGTGCCAGCAGCGAGGGATACGAGCAGTACGTC. This sequence encodes CASSEGYEQYV.

This clonotype was detected many times. One end of the junction does not line up with germline, which may come from a read error. The J gene is TRBJ2-5, the V gene TRBV7-2; no clear D gene. CDR3 length: 13 amino acids. CDR1 is SGHTA, CDR2 FQGNSA, per germline. The DNA for the CDR3 is TGTGCCAGCGGCTTGATGGTTCGGGAGACCCAGTACTTC. Translating it yields CASGLMVRETQYF.

V gene TRBV7-3 combines with J gene TRBJ2-1, with D perhaps matching TRBD1 (5 bases). V shed 2 bases and J shed 3 bases, with 8 bases lying between them. The CDR3 is 14 residues long. Germline V gene lookup returns CDR1 SGHTA and CDR2 FQGTGA. The CDR3 is CASSLQGLYNEQFF. The CDR3 DNA sequence: TGTGCCAGCAGCTTACAGGGCCTCTACAATGAGCAGTTCTTC. Filled out from reference TRBV7-3 and TRBJ2-1, the complete variable domain reads GAGVSQTPSNKVTEKGKYVELRCDPISGHTALYWYRQSLGQGPEFLIYFQGTGAADDSGLPNDRFFAVRPEGSVSTLKIQRTERGDSAVYLCASSLQGLYNEQFFGPGTRLTVL.

This clonotype came up a few times. The chain employs TRBV6-1 and TRBJ2-5; 13 bases map to TRBD2. After removal of 9 bases from V and 3 bases from J, the junction contained 4 bases not matched to a gene. Per germline, CDR1 MNHNS and CDR2 SASEGT. CDR3 length: 14 residues. CDR3 residues: CASGLAGDKETQYF. In DNA form, the CDR3 reads TGTGCCAGTGGACTAGCGGGGGACAAAGAGACCCAGTACTTC.

This clonotype was detected ten times or more. V is TRBV4-1 and J is TRBJ2-1; D is unclear. The CDR3 contains 15 residues. Trimming shortened V by 1 base and J by 0 bases, and 7 bases separated the two germline ends. CDR1 and CDR2 (germline): MGHRA, YSYEKL. CDR3 nucleotides: TGCGCCAGCAGCCAAGTCCCGAGCTCCTACAATGAGCAGTTCTTC. Amino acids: CASSQVPSSYNEQFF.

This clonotype was recorded many times. The chain employs TRBV12-3 or TRBV12-4 and TRBJ1-2; 8 bases map to TRBD1. With 0 bases clipped from V and 4 bases from J, the junction kept 13 bases outside the gene matches. The length of the CDR3 is 18 residues. CDR3 coding DNA: TGTGCCAGCAGTTTAGCTCTCGGGTCGTCAGGGGGCGGCTATGGCTACACCTTC. This gives the protein CASSLALGSSGGGYGYTF.

Concerning this clonotype: A read error may account for a junction end that differs from germline. The V gene is TRBV19, the J gene TRBJ1-5, with D unresolved. The germline gives CDR1 LNHDA, CDR2 SQIVND (reference sequence). The CDR3 totals 14 residues. The CDR3 sequence: CASSTRTIREPQHF. DNA of the CDR3: TGCGCCAGTAGTACGCGGACTATAAGGGAGCCCCAGCATTTT.

This clonotype showed up just once. This chain links TRBV19 with TRBJ1-6; D is undetermined. The CDR3 has 15 amino acids. The germline V and J ends were trimmed by 7 bases and 0 bases, with 10 bases remaining between them. The germline CDR1 and CDR2 sequences are LNHDA and SQIVND (reference sequence). CDR3 DNA sequence: TGTGCCAGTACCACCAAAAGCTCCTATAATTCACCCCTCCACTTT. It codes for CASTTKSSYNSPLHF.

The CDR3 loop reads CASSPGGGYTF. The CDR3 DNA sequence: TGTGCCAGCAGTCCAGGCGGAGGCTACACCTTC. The chain combines TRBV25-1 with TRBJ1-2; D uncertain. With 5 bases removed from V and 8 bases from J, the gap between germline ends came to 9 bases. This CDR3 is 11 amino acids long. The germline CDR1 and CDR2 sequences are MGHDK and SYGVNS.

This clonotype showed up many times. The chain recombines TRBV6-6 with TRBJ2-2; D perhaps matches TRBD2 (6 bases). Germline V gives CDR1 MNHNY, CDR2 SVGAGI (reference sequence). V shed 0 bases and J shed 6 bases, with 8 bases lying between them. The CDR3 has 14 residues. The CDR3 DNA reads TGTGCCAGCAGTTACTCGGAGCGGGCCGGGGAGCTGTTTTTT. Its protein is CASSYSERAGELFF.

The rearrangement joins TRBV7-9 to TRBJ1-5; D is uncertain. Deletions cut 1 base from V and 5 bases from J, with 12 bases between. The V gene's germline CDR1 is SEHNR and CDR2 FQNEAQ (reference sequence). This CDR3 region has 15 residues. This CDR3 is CASSLGRQVDQPQHF. The CDR3 DNA reads as TGTGCCAGCAGCTTAGGACGGCAGGTGGATCAGCCCCAGCATTTT. Looking up the rest from reference TRBV7-9 and TRBJ1-5 gives the full variable domain: DTGVSQNPRHKITKRGQNVTFRCDPISEHNRLYWYRQTLGQGPEFLTYFQNEAQLEKSRLLSDRFSAERPKGSFSTLEIQRTEQGDSAMYLCASSLGRQVDQPQHFGDGTRLSIL.

V and J are TRBV15 and TRBJ2-1, with 9 bases matching TRBD1. V shed 3 bases, J shed 10 bases, and the junction held 10 bases outside the gene matches. The CDR3 is 15 amino acids. Per germline, CDR1 LNHNV and CDR2 YYDKDF (reference sequence). CDR3 DNA: TGTGCCACCAGCAGGGTACAGGGGGCGGCCTTAGAGCAGTTCTTC. Translating it yields CATSRVQGAALEQFF.

The V and J genes are TRBV9 and TRBJ1-1, with 7 bases identical to TRBD1. Germline V lookup: CDR1 SGDLS, CDR2 YYNGEE. There are 15 residues in the CDR3. J lost 0 bases, V lost 2 bases, and 4 bases had no gene match. CDR3 coding DNA: TGTGCCAGCAGCGTTGGGACAGCCATGAACACTGAAGCTTTCTTT. Translating it yields CASSVGTAMNTEAFF.

Many counts were recorded for this clonotype. V is TRBV11-2 and J is TRBJ2-1; possibly TRBD2 for D (6 bases). The CDR3 length is 14 residues. Trimming left V 5 bases short and J 5 bases short, with 13 bases between. The germline V gene has CDR1 SGHAT and CDR2 FQNNGV. The DNA for the CDR3 is TGTGCCAGCAGCCCGGGACTTTCGAACAATGAGCAGTTCTTC. Its translation is CASSPGLSNNEQFF.

There are many counts of this clonotype. The chain carries TRBV11-3 and TRBJ2-1, with D possibly being TRBD2 (6 bases). CDR3 size: 14 residues. In germline, CDR1 is SGHNT, CDR2 YENEEA. The V gene lost 3 bases and the J gene lost 7 bases, with 13 bases spanning the gap. CDR3 nucleotides: TGTGCCAGCAGCTTTGATGGCGGGATAAATGAGCAGTTCTTC. It translates to CASSFDGGINEQFF.

On this clonotype itself: The junction differs from germline at one of its ends, possibly a read error. The chain has TRBV6-2 or TRBV6-3 and TRBJ1-5, with D uncertain. The germline gives CDR1 MNHEY, CDR2 SVGEGT. This CDR3 has 13 residues. The CDR3 protein is CASSYSRNQPRHF. As DNA, the CDR3 is TGTGCCAGCAGTTATTCCAGAAATCAGCCCCGGCATTTT.

The chain employs TRBV7-6 and TRBJ2-2; 9 nucleotides align to TRBD2. The junction had 18 bases not matched to a gene; V was cut back by 8 bases and J by 2 bases. The CDR3 sequence is 19 residues long. Germline assignment: CDR1 SGHVS and CDR2 FNYEAQ. In nucleotides, the CDR3 is TGTGCCAGCCCGGGAGGTGGTAGCGGGGGACAGACAAACACCGGGGAGCTGTTTTTT. Protein sequence: CASPGGGSGGQTNTGELFF.